The 20 T cell receptor beta chains presented below share a single source sample, sequenced in a study of blood T cell repertoires in COVID-19. Assay: immunoSEQ multiplex PCR; the TCRdb copy retains only in-frame clones and omits some. The sample contains a few hundred thousand clones, more than 80% of which appear only once. The sequenced material came from peripheral blood. These TCRs come from a woman aged 45-65 years with COVID-19, enrolled during active disease.

The rearrangement links TRBV12-3 or TRBV12-4 to TRBJ1-1, with D hard to call. Deletions cut 2 bases from V and 5 bases from J, with 9 bases between. The CDR3 totals 13 residues. DNA of the CDR3: TGTGCCAGCAGTTTAATCGGGGTGACTGAAGCTTTCTTT. Amino acid sequence: CASSLIGVTEAFF.

The chain is built from TRBV9 and TRBJ1-1; D call uncertain. Trimming removed 2 bases at V and 4 bases at J, with 12 bases between. Germline V lookup: CDR1 SGDLS, CDR2 YYNGEE. CDR3 size: 14 residues. For the CDR3, the DNA is TGTGCCAGCAGCGTGGAGATGGAAGGCACTGAAGCTTTCTTT. It is translated as CASSVEMEGTEAFF.

V is TRBV19 and J is TRBJ1-2; possibly TRBD1 for D (6 bases). Germline V gives CDR1 LNHDA, CDR2 SQIVND (reference sequence). This CDR3 contains 13 residues. V was shortened by 4 bases and J by 4 bases, with 10 bases between the two germline ends. CDR3 region: CASSRGHLYGYTF. CDR3 in DNA: TGTGCCAGTAGTAGGGGACACCTCTATGGCTACACCTTC.

The chain couples TRBV7-8 to TRBJ2-1; TRBD2 matches 13 bases. The trim removed 3 bases at V and 10 bases at J, leaving 6 bases unmatched. This CDR3 has 15 residues. The germline CDR1 and CDR2 sequences are SGHVS and FQNEAQ. The CDR3 reads CASSFGLAGDKEQFF. The CDR3 DNA reads as TGTGCCAGCAGCTTCGGACTAGCGGGAGATAAAGAGCAGTTCTTC.

The chain is built from TRBV4-1 and TRBJ1-5; 8 nucleotides line up with TRBD1. V was clipped by 0 bases and J by 1 base; unmatched bases: 8. The V gene's germline CDR1 is MGHRA and CDR2 YSYEKL. CDR3 length: 18 residues. DNA for the CDR3: TGCGCCAGCAGCCAAGATCGGCAGGGGGCGACCAGCAATCAGCCCCAGCATTTT. Residues: CASSQDRQGATSNQPQHF.

The chain combines TRBV7-2 with TRBJ2-5; D possibly corresponds to TRBD1 (6 bases). The germline V gene has CDR1 SGHTA and CDR2 FQGNSA. The CDR3 runs 15 residues. V lost 3 bases and J 5 bases, leaving 16 bases between the germline ends. As DNA, the CDR3 is TGTGCCAGCAGCTTCCAGACAGGAACGAGGGAGACCCAGTACTTC. Translating gives CASSFQTGTRETQYF.

The genes are TRBV5-4 and TRBJ2-2; 7 nucleotides agree with TRBD1. The CDR3 covers 14 residues. The V segment lost 5 bases and the J segment 9 bases; nucleotides outside the gene matches: 10. The germline V gene encodes CDR1 SGHNT and CDR2 YYREEE (reference sequence). CDR3 in DNA: TGTGCCAGCAGTTCCGGACAGGTTGAGAGGGAGCTGTTTTTT. Amino acids: CASSSGQVERELFF.

This sequence joins TRBV11-2 and TRBJ1-1, with D unclear. Per germline, CDR1 SGHAT and CDR2 FQNNGV. Trimming cost V 4 bases and J 6 bases, with 9 bases left between them. CDR3 length: 12 amino acids. The CDR3 protein is CASSYLNSEAFF. The DNA of the CDR3 is TGTGCCAGCAGCTACCTAAACTCTGAAGCTTTCTTT.

The chain couples TRBV18 to TRBJ2-5; 7 nucleotides align to TRBD2. CDR3 length: 11 residues. CDR1 KGHSH and CDR2 LQKENI come from the germline V gene. V shed 4 bases and J 10 bases; nucleotides not matched to a gene: 3. CDR3 bases: TGTGCCAGCTCACGGGGGGGTGACCAGTACTTC. Translating gives CASSRGGDQYF.

This rearrangement joins TRBV24-1 to TRBJ1-2; D not certain. V was clipped by 6 bases and J by 7 bases, with 14 bases between them. CDR3 size: 13 residues. Germline V lookup: CDR1 KGHDR, CDR2 SFDVKD. The chain's CDR3 is CATSPGNSRGYTF. In DNA form, the CDR3 reads TGTGCCACCAGTCCGGGAAATTCGCGTGGCTACACCTTC.

The chain couples TRBV5-4 to TRBJ2-3, with D hard to call. CDR3 length: 14 amino acids. Deletions cut 4 bases from V and 0 bases from J, with 9 bases between. Germline values: CDR1 SGHNT, CDR2 YYREEE (reference sequence). This CDR3 reads CASSIKTSTDTQYF. In nucleotides, the CDR3 is TGTGCCAGCAGCATTAAAACTAGCACAGATACGCAGTATTTT.

The CDR3: CASSSDRAQETQYF. CDR3 DNA: TGTGCCAGCAGCTCCGACAGGGCCCAGGAGACCCAGTACTTC. The genes are TRBV2 and TRBJ2-5, with TRBD1 matching over 7 bases. V was pared by 6 bases and J by 5 bases, with 9 bases of the junction left unmatched. Germline lookup yields CDR1 SNHLY and CDR2 FYNNEI. This CDR3 is 14 amino acids long.

This chain uses TRBV27 with TRBJ2-1; 8 bases are a match to TRBD1. The CDR3 covers 15 residues. The germline V gene encodes CDR1 MNHEY and CDR2 SMNVEV (reference sequence). Trimming cost V 3 bases and J 7 bases; bases outside gene matches: 8. The CDR3 protein is CASSFVQGAYNEQFF. As DNA, the CDR3 is TGTGCCAGCAGTTTCGTCCAGGGGGCGTATAATGAGCAGTTCTTC.

The rearrangement links TRBV3-1 (or the pseudogene TRBV3-2) to TRBJ2-5; 9 bases map to TRBD1. Germline assignment: CDR1 LGHDT and CDR2 YNNKEL (reference sequence). The ends lost 1 base at V and 4 bases at J; junction bases unmatched: 7. The CDR3 is 16 amino acids. This CDR3 reads CASSQATHRGRETQYF. CDR3 nucleotide sequence: TGTGCCAGCAGCCAAGCGACCCACAGGGGGCGAGAGACCCAGTACTTC.

The chain couples TRBV29-1 to TRBJ1-1; D is unresolved. Germline lookup yields CDR1 SQVTM and CDR2 ANQGSEA. V was trimmed by 1 base and J by 5 bases, leaving 8 bases between them. The CDR3 covers 12 residues. The CDR3 reads CSVEVPPTEAFF. For the CDR3, the DNA is TGCAGCGTTGAAGTCCCCCCGACTGAAGCTTTCTTT.

The chain is built from TRBV4-1 and TRBJ1-2, with D unresolved. The CDR3 is made up of 15 amino acids. CDR1 is MGHRA, CDR2 YSYEKL, per germline. Trimming took off 1 base at V and 4 bases at J, with 13 bases between the two ends. CDR3 residues: CASSQVADTSYGYTF. The CDR3 coding sequence is TGCGCCAGCAGCCAAGTTGCAGACACCAGCTATGGCTACACCTTC.

The V gene is TRBV29-1, the J gene TRBJ1-2, with 7 bases lining up with TRBD1. With V trimmed by 4 bases and J by 5 bases, 7 bases remained unmatched. The CDR3 is 13 amino acids. Germline-derived CDR1 and CDR2 are SQVTM and ANQGSEA. The CDR3 sequence: CSVGQGMDYGYTF. In DNA form, the CDR3 reads TGCAGCGTTGGACAGGGCATGGATTATGGCTACACCTTC.

This sequence joins TRBV6-5 and TRBJ2-1; TRBD2 agrees at 14 bases. V lost 1 base to trimming and J lost 9 bases; unmatched junction nucleotides: 5. The CDR3 runs to 16 residues. CDR1 and CDR2 from the germline V gene are MNHEY and SVGAGI. CDR3 sequence reads: CASSYYGTSGSGEQFF. In DNA, the CDR3 is TGTGCCAGCAGTTACTATGGGACTAGCGGGAGTGGTGAGCAGTTCTTC.

This clone has only one observation. The gene calls are TRBV5-1 and TRBJ2-7, with a possible D match to TRBD2 (6 bases). Trimming took off 0 bases at V and 0 bases at J, with 10 bases between the two ends. CDR3 length: 15 residues. Germline values: CDR1 SGHRS, CDR2 YFSETQ. The CDR3 DNA follows: TGCGCCAGCAGCTTGGCGCGGACTAACTCCTACGAGCAGTACTTC. Translated: CASSLARTNSYEQYF.

V and J are TRBV13 and TRBJ1-1; a possible D gene is TRBD1 (5 bases). Germline V gene lookup returns CDR1 PRHDT and CDR2 FYEKMQ (reference sequence). Trimming cost V 5 bases and J 3 bases, with 16 bases left between them. This CDR3 region has 15 residues. CDR3 region: CASSPDSGRDTEAFF. The CDR3 nucleotides read TGTGCCAGCAGCCCAGACAGCGGGAGGGACACTGAAGCTTTCTTT.